These 7 T cell receptor beta chains were sequenced from one sample in a study of cytomegalovirus exposure and HLA in healthy donors. A multiplex PCR was run with 60 Vbeta primers and 13 Jbeta primers. Produced via immunoSEQ multiplex PCR; TCRdb's table is partial and in-frame only. The sample lists about 230,000 clones; about 77% were seen once. Sequenced: PBMCs. The origin of the receptors is a boy aged 10-17 years in good health and CMV-seronegative.

The J gene is TRBJ1-5, the V gene TRBV4-2, with a tentative D call TRBD1 (6 bases). V was cut by 5 bases and J by 5 bases, with 13 bases left in between. This CDR3 comprises 14 residues. CDR1 is LGHNA, CDR2 YNFKEQ, per germline. CDR3 sequence (DNA): TGTGCCAGCAGCTACGACAGGTACTATCAGCCCCAGCATTTT. Amino acids: CASSYDRYYQPQHF.

This chain links TRBV30 with TRBJ2-1, with 8 bases that match TRBD2. The germline CDR1 and CDR2 sequences are GTSNPN and SVGIG (reference sequence). V was clipped by 0 bases and J by 5 bases; unmatched bases: 6. The CDR3 has 15 residues. The CDR3 sequence is CAWSVRLAGNNEQFF. The CDR3, as DNA: TGTGCCTGGAGTGTCCGTCTAGCGGGCAACAATGAGCAGTTCTTC.

The chain couples TRBV6-5 to TRBJ2-1; 14 positions agree with TRBD2. The CDR3 spans 15 residues. The ends lost 6 bases at V and 7 bases at J; junction bases unmatched: 5. Germline V gives CDR1 MNHEY, CDR2 SVGAGI. The CDR3 region is CASRAGTSGRNEQFF. The CDR3 DNA sequence: TGTGCCAGCAGGGCCGGGACTAGCGGGAGAAATGAGCAGTTCTTC.

The rearrangement links TRBV5-6 to TRBJ1-1; 7 bases are a match to TRBD1. There are 13 residues in the CDR3. V trimming: 4 bases; J trimming: 4 bases; junction bases outside the gene matches: 4. The germline V gene encodes CDR1 SGHDT and CDR2 YYEEEE. The CDR3 reads CASSPTGFTEAFF. In DNA form, the CDR3 reads TGTGCCAGCAGCCCGACAGGGTTCACTGAAGCTTTCTTT.

The V gene is TRBV5-8, the J gene TRBJ1-1; D is uncertain. Trimming shortened V by 3 bases and J by 5 bases, and 17 bases separated the two germline ends. The CDR3 loop spans 15 amino acids. Germline V gene data show CDR1 as SGHTS and CDR2 as YDEGEE. CDR3 loop: CASSYPRRARTEAFF. CDR3 nucleotides: TGTGCCAGCAGCTATCCGAGGAGGGCGAGGACTGAAGCTTTCTTT.

The rearrangement uses TRBV27 and TRBJ2-7; D remains unclear. The CDR3 contains 16 residues. Trimming shortened V by 7 bases and J by 3 bases, and 22 bases separated the two germline ends. The germline V gene has CDR1 MNHEY and CDR2 SMNVEV (reference sequence). The CDR3 DNA sequence: TGTGCCAGCACCCCCTTGAGTCCGCCGGGTTACTACGAGCAGTACTTC. Its protein is CASTPLSPPGYYEQYF.

The chain combines TRBV5-1 with TRBJ2-2; 13 nucleotides agree with TRBD2. Trimming removed 2 bases from V and 6 bases from J; junction bases left unmatched: 7. The CDR3 runs 17 residues. From germline, CDR1 is SGHRS and CDR2 YFSETQ. The DNA for the CDR3 is TGCGCCAGCAGCTTCGGACTAGCGGGAGACGTCGCCGGGGAGCTGTTTTTT. Translation gives CASSFGLAGDVAGELFF. Full variable domain (missing parts from reference TRBV5-1 and TRBJ2-2): KAGVTQTPRYLIKTRGQQVTLSCSPISGHRSVSWYQQTPGQGLQFLFEYFSETQRNKGNFPGRFSGRQFSNSRSEMNVSTLELGDSALYLCASSFGLAGDVAGELFFGEGSRLTVL.